Below, 21 T cell receptor beta chains from the same sample are listed, as sequenced in a study of shared clonotypes between healthy human individuals. Repertoires were generated with immunoSEQ multiplex PCR, while TCRdb's copy carries only in-frame clones and drops some. The sample gives about 490,000 clones, less than 80% of which show up once; 10% to 15% is in the top ten. The source material was PBMCs. The receptors originated from a woman aged 35 to 49 in good health. Some clones in this sample may be carry-over from other donors' samples.

The chain has TRBV29-1 and TRBJ2-1; a weak D match, TRBD2 (5 bases). Trimming shortened V by 8 bases and J by 5 bases, and 10 bases separated the two germline ends. CDR1 SQVTM and CDR2 ANQGSEA come from the germline V gene. The CDR3 spans 11 residues. The CDR3 loop is CSSYGDNEQFF. The CDR3 nucleotides read TGCAGCTCTTACGGGGACAATGAGCAGTTCTTC.

The genes are TRBV7-3 and TRBJ2-3; TRBD1 agrees at 7 bases. Germline V gene data show CDR1 as SGHTA and CDR2 as FQGTGA. The CDR3 spans 14 residues. The ends lost 9 bases at V and 0 bases at J; junction bases unmatched: 6. The CDR3 here is CASATGPSTDTQYF. The CDR3 DNA reads TGTGCCAGTGCGACAGGGCCGAGCACAGATACGCAGTATTTT. The full variable domain, in which reference TRBV7-3 and TRBJ2-3 provide the parts outside the CDR3, is GAGVSQTPSNKVTEKGKYVELRCDPISGHTALYWYRQSLGQGPEFLIYFQGTGAADDSGLPNDRFFAVRPEGSVSTLKIQRTERGDSAVYLCASATGPSTDTQYFGPGTRLTVL.

The rearrangement uses TRBV6-1 and TRBJ2-1, with D perhaps being TRBD1 or TRBD2 (5 bases each). The CDR3 runs 13 residues. Trimming shortened V by 8 bases and J by 9 bases, and 17 bases separated the two germline ends. CDR1 and CDR2 from the germline V gene are MNHNS and SASEGT. In DNA form, the CDR3 reads TGTGCCAGCGGGGGAGTACATTGGCCTGAGCAGTTCTTC. The encoded protein is CASGGVHWPEQFF.

This clone was seen just once. The V gene is TRBV30, the J gene TRBJ1-4; the D gene is possibly TRBD1 (5 bases). This CDR3 spans 13 amino acids. Germline V gene data show CDR1 as GTSNPN and CDR2 as SVGIG (reference sequence). Trimming cost V 4 bases and J 3 bases, with 9 bases left between them. CDR3 loop: CAWTGSSNEKLFF. The CDR3 DNA reads as TGTGCCTGGACAGGGAGCTCTAATGAAAAACTGTTTTTT.

The chain links TRBV29-1 to TRBJ2-1; 14 nucleotides line up with TRBD2. The CDR3 is made up of 19 amino acids. The ends lost 3 bases at V and 6 bases at J; junction bases unmatched: 16. The germline gives CDR1 SQVTM, CDR2 ANQGSEA. CDR3 DNA sequence: TGCAGCGTTGACTGGGGGACTAGCGGGAGAAAGGGACCTCTCAATGAGCAGTTCTTC. This encodes CSVDWGTSGRKGPLNEQFF.

V and J are TRBV9 and TRBJ1-3, with TRBD1 identical over 11 bases. Looked up from germline, CDR1 is SGDLS and CDR2 is YYNGEE. V lost 2 bases to trimming and J lost 11 bases; unmatched junction nucleotides: 15. The CDR3 has 17 residues. CDR3 in DNA: TGTGCCAGCAGCGTCGCGATCCGGGACAGGGGGGGCGACGCCATATATTTT. It yields the protein CASSVAIRDRGGDAIYF.

The chain is built from TRBV19 and TRBJ1-1; no clear D. This CDR3 comprises 14 residues. Germline V lookup: CDR1 LNHDA, CDR2 SQIVND (reference sequence). V gave up 3 bases and J gave up 6 bases, with 14 bases separating them. The DNA for the CDR3 is TGTGCCAGTAGTATCACGTTTGAGAGGGCTGAAGCTTTCTTT. It encodes CASSITFERAEAFF.

The V and J genes are TRBV7-2 and TRBJ2-5; the match to TRBD2 covers 9 bases. V shed 3 bases and J 7 bases; nucleotides not matched to a gene: 15. The CDR3 covers 17 residues. Germline CDR1 reads SGHTA; CDR2 reads FQGNSA. The CDR3: CASSLGRIAGDVATQYF. The CDR3 coding sequence is TGTGCCAGCAGCTTGGGGCGTATAGCGGGAGATGTCGCGACCCAGTACTTC. The complete variable domain, with remaining parts taken from reference TRBV7-2 and TRBJ2-5, reads GAGVSQSPSNKVTEKGKDVELRCDPISGHTALYWYRQSLGQGLEFLIYFQGNSAPDKSGLPSDRFSAERTGGSVSTLTIQRTQQEDSAVYLCASSLGRIAGDVATQYFGPGTRLLVL.

The chain couples TRBV2 to TRBJ1-3, with D possibly TRBD1 on 5 matching bases. The CDR3 length is 16 residues. Germline CDR1 reads SNHLY; CDR2 reads FYNNEI. With 4 bases removed from V and 0 bases from J, the gap between germline ends came to 13 bases. CDR3 sequence reads: CASSAGTASSGNTIYF. The CDR3 region has the DNA TGTGCCAGCAGTGCCGGGACCGCAAGCTCTGGAAACACCATATATTTT.

The V gene is TRBV6-5, the J gene TRBJ2-4; D gene unclear. The V gene's germline CDR1 is MNHEY and CDR2 SVGAGI. The CDR3 is 14 amino acids. With 2 bases removed from V and 0 bases from J, the gap between germline ends came to 5 bases. CDR3: CASSYDVAKNIQYF. CDR3 coding DNA: TGTGCCAGCAGTTACGATGTAGCCAAAAACATTCAGTACTTC.

The chain is built from TRBV6-5 and TRBJ2-1, with D perhaps matching TRBD2 (6 bases). The germline V gene has CDR1 MNHEY and CDR2 SVGAGI. This CDR3 has 13 amino acids. The V end lost 6 bases, the J end lost 0 bases, and 6 bases lay between the germline ends. The CDR3: CASSGSSYNEQFF. The CDR3 nucleotides read TGTGCCAGCAGCGGGAGCTCCTACAATGAGCAGTTCTTC.

The chain recombines TRBV5-1 with TRBJ1-2; D gene uncertain. Germline V CDR1 and CDR2: SGHRS, YFSETQ. The CDR3 contains 12 residues. The V end lost 3 bases, the J end lost 4 bases, and 7 bases lay between the germline ends. CDR3 protein: CASSSESYGYTF. CDR3 DNA sequence: TGCGCCAGCAGCTCGGAATCCTATGGCTACACCTTC.

CDR3 nucleotide sequence: TGTGCCAGTAGTGACGGTGGAATCTATGGCTACACCTTC. Protein sequence: CASSDGGIYGYTF. The chain employs TRBV19 and TRBJ1-2; no definite D call. The length of the CDR3 is 13 residues. Germline lookup yields CDR1 LNHDA and CDR2 SQIVND (reference sequence). Trimming cost V 5 bases and J 4 bases, with 11 bases left between them.

J is TRBJ2-1 and V is TRBV30; D gene unclear. Germline V gene data show CDR1 as GTSNPN and CDR2 as SVGIG (reference sequence). The V end lost 2 bases, the J end lost 6 bases, and 8 bases lay between the germline ends. The CDR3 contains 12 residues. CDR3 loop: CAWSRLSNEQFF. CDR3 sequence (DNA): TGTGCCTGGAGTAGGTTGAGCAATGAGCAGTTCTTC.

This rearrangement joins TRBV4-1 to TRBJ2-6; D remains unclear. CDR1 MGHRA and CDR2 YSYEKL come from the germline V gene. Trimming stripped 1 base from V and 0 bases from J, with 4 bases between. The CDR3 runs to 15 residues. The CDR3 nucleotides read TGCGCCAGCAGCCAAGGTCACTCTGGGGCCAACGTCCTGACTTTC. Residues: CASSQGHSGANVLTF.

The chain combines TRBV2 with TRBJ1-4; weak D call: TRBD1 (5 bases). Per germline, CDR1 SNHLY and CDR2 FYNNEI. The V gene lost 7 bases and the J gene lost 10 bases, with 19 bases spanning the gap. CDR3 length equals 14 residues. For the CDR3, the DNA is TGTGCCAGCACTCCCTCGACGGGGCTAGGAAAACTGTTTTTT. Translating it yields CASTPSTGLGKLFF.

This rearrangement joins TRBV7-6 to TRBJ2-1; 8 bases are shared with TRBD1. This CDR3 has 14 amino acids. With V trimmed by 5 bases and J by 7 bases, 7 bases remained unmatched. Germline-derived CDR1 and CDR2 are SGHVS and FNYEAQ. CDR3 amino acids: CASSPWTGINEQFF. The CDR3 DNA is TGTGCCAGCAGCCCTTGGACAGGGATTAATGAGCAGTTCTTC.

The V call is TRBV15, the J call TRBJ1-2, with 8 bases lining up with TRBD1. Trimming at V came to 4 bases and at J to 4 bases, leaving 8 bases not matched to a gene. Germline loops: CDR1 LNHNV, CDR2 YYDKDF (reference sequence). The CDR3 totals 15 residues. The CDR3 region is CATSTRDRLFYGYTF. CDR3 coding DNA: TGTGCCACCAGCACGCGGGACAGGCTATTCTATGGCTACACCTTC.

In DNA form, the CDR3 reads TGTGCCACCAGCAGTTCCACACGGACAGGGAGGTATGGCTACACCTTC. Encoded protein: CATSSSTRTGRYGYTF. V and J are TRBV15 and TRBJ1-2; 8 nucleotides agree with TRBD1. The CDR3 runs 16 residues. The germline gives CDR1 LNHNV, CDR2 YYDKDF (reference sequence). The ends lost 3 bases at V and 5 bases at J; junction bases unmatched: 11.

Regarding this clone: The junction does not match germline at one end; this may be a read error. Different DNA sequences within this sample yield the same CDR3. J is TRBJ1-1 and V is TRBV19; 8 bases align to TRBD1. Germline CDR1 reads LNHDA; CDR2 reads SQIVND (reference sequence). This CDR3 has 14 residues. CDR3 nucleotide sequence: TGTGCCAGTAGCACGGACAGGGCGAACACTGAAGCCTTCTTT. This encodes CASSTDRANTEAFF.

The CDR3: CASSLREVGEQYF. CDR3 bases: TGTGCCAGCAGTTTAAGGGAGGTGGGCGAGCAGTACTTC. This chain links TRBV27 with TRBJ2-7, with D perhaps matching TRBD2 (6 bases). Germline V gene lookup returns CDR1 MNHEY and CDR2 SMNVEV (reference sequence). The CDR3 runs to 13 residues. V dropped 2 bases and J dropped 6 bases, with 11 bases sitting between them.